These 21 T cell receptor beta chains were all obtained from the same sample, sequenced in a study of monozygotic twins with inflammatory bowel disease. Reanalyzing the 5' RACE reads, TCRdb keeps one entry per CDR3 protein, without DNA. The sample holds approximately 200,000 distinct CDR3 sequences. The sample consisted of blood. The origin of the receptors is a human donor with ulcerative colitis or Crohn's disease, or a healthy co-twin of an affected twin (not recorded which).

The rearrangement joins TRBV12-3 or TRBV12-4 to TRBJ2-2; TCRdb calls TRBD1, which cannot be checked without DNA. This CDR3 has 13 residues. The CDR3 region is CASSSTGSGELFF.

The chain employs TRBV5-1 and TRBJ2-7. Germline V lookup: CDR1 SGHRS, CDR2 YFSETQ. The CDR3 covers 14 residues. CDR3 sequence reads: CASSWDIGSYEQYF.

V and J are TRBV12-3 or TRBV12-4 and TRBJ1-1. The CDR3 contains 11 residues. This chain's CDR3 is CASSLESEAFF.

The chain employs TRBV20-1 and TRBJ2-1; TCRdb lists TRBD1, though no DNA is available to test this call. The CDR3 length is 15 residues. From germline, CDR1 is DFQATT and CDR2 SNEGSKA (reference sequence). The CDR3 sequence is CSASPRQASYNEQFF.

The chain employs TRBV7-3 and TRBJ1-1; the D call of TRBD1 rests on TCRdb alone, since no DNA is present to check it. Germline CDR1 and CDR2: SGHTA and FQGTGA. There are 12 residues in the CDR3. The CDR3 loop is CASSSAGTEAFF.

V gene TRBV19 combines with J gene TRBJ2-3. The CDR3 sequence is 11 residues long. Germline V gene sequence: CDR1 LNHDA, CDR2 SQIVND (reference sequence). The chain's CDR3 is CASSYTDTQDF.

V and J are TRBV5-1 and TRBJ1-6. This CDR3 region has 13 residues. Germline-derived CDR1 and CDR2 are SGHRS and YFSETQ. The CDR3 loop is CASSLGSYSPLHF.

This chain connects TRBV29-1 to TRBJ2-7; there is no DNA to check the TCRdb D call of TRBD2. The CDR3 spans 13 residues. CDR1 is SQVTM, CDR2 ANQGSEA, per germline. CDR3 residues: CSVEVGGGREQYF.

The chain carries TRBV6-2 or TRBV6-3 and TRBJ2-7. Germline values: CDR1 MNHEY, CDR2 SVGEGT. The CDR3 runs 16 residues. This CDR3 reads CASSYDQAGAPFPQYF.

V and J are TRBV5-6 and TRBJ1-1. This CDR3 has 15 residues. Germline-derived CDR1 and CDR2 are SGHDT and YYEEEE. The CDR3 loop reads CASSLRDMGHTEAFF.

This chain connects TRBV27 to TRBJ1-1; TCRdb indicates TRBD1, and absent DNA this call remains unverified. This CDR3 comprises 16 residues. CDR1 is MNHEY, CDR2 SMNVEV, per germline (reference sequence). The CDR3 loop reads CASSLSPGGMNTEAFF.

V usage is TRBV5-1 and J usage is TRBJ1-1. Germline CDR1 SGHRS, CDR2 YFSETQ. This CDR3 contains 14 residues. CDR3 amino acids: CASSGGVQNTEAFF. The whole variable domain, filled in from reference TRBV5-1 and TRBJ1-1, reads KAGVTQTPRYLIKTRGQQVTLSCSPISGHRSVSWYQQTPGQGLQFLFEYFSETQRNKGNFPGRFSGRQFSNSRSEMNVSTLELGDSALYLCASSGGVQNTEAFFGQGTRLTVV.

The V gene is TRBV5-1, the J gene TRBJ1-1. This CDR3 has 15 residues. Germline CDR1 and CDR2: SGHRS and YFSETQ. The CDR3 reads CASSLVADRNTEAFF.

V and J are TRBV20-1 and TRBJ1-3; no DNA is available, so the TRBD1 call from TCRdb remains unchecked. Germline CDR1 and CDR2: DFQATT and SNEGSKA (reference sequence). The CDR3 is made up of 15 amino acids. CDR3 in amino acids: CSASIAGGSGNTIYF.

The chain carries TRBV19 and TRBJ2-5; TCRdb's D gene call, TRBD2, goes unchecked for lack of DNA. Germline CDR1 LNHDA, CDR2 SQIVND (reference sequence). CDR3 size: 11 residues. The CDR3 sequence is CASGPYPTQYF.

This chain links TRBV5-1 with TRBJ1-5. This CDR3 contains 13 residues. Germline V gene sequence: CDR1 SGHRS, CDR2 YFSETQ. The CDR3 spells CASSLIPDQPQHF.

CDR3 loop: CASSSSGTGTYEQYF. V usage is TRBV5-1 and J usage is TRBJ2-7; TCRdb lists TRBD1, though no DNA is available to test this call. Germline V gives CDR1 SGHRS, CDR2 YFSETQ. The CDR3 sequence is 15 residues long.

The chain is built from TRBV7-6 and TRBJ1-1; TCRdb's D call, TRBD1, is unchecked because there is no DNA. Germline values: CDR1 SGHVS, CDR2 FNYEAQ. CDR3 length: 16 amino acids. CDR3 protein: CASSLSGGGLNTEAFF.

This chain joins TRBV5-1 and TRBJ1-2; with no DNA, the TCRdb D assignment of TRBD1 cannot be verified. CDR3 length equals 15 residues. The germline CDR1 and CDR2 sequences are SGHRS and YFSETQ. The CDR3 region is CASSFETGDLGGYTF.

The chain joins TRBV5-4 to TRBJ2-1; TCRdb's D call, TRBD1, is unchecked because there is no DNA. CDR1 is SGHNT, CDR2 YYREEE, per germline (reference sequence). The CDR3 runs to 15 residues. The CDR3 sequence: CASSLWGQTFNEQFF.

This chain joins TRBV5-1 and TRBJ2-7; TCRdb lists TRBD2, though no DNA is available to test this call. The CDR3 extends over 15 amino acids. Per germline, CDR1 SGHRS and CDR2 YFSETQ. The CDR3 reads CASSLVGLAGDEQYF.